One sample yielded the 26 T cell receptor beta chains listed below, sequenced in a study of T cell repertoires in cytomegalovirus infection. MiXCR was run by TCRdb on the reads, yielding one entry per CDR3 protein. Of approximately 300,000 distinct CDR3 sequences in the sample, almost 30% were seen once. Their specific antigens are unknown. The input for sequencing was cultured PBMCs, taken from culture after CMV antigen stimulation. The receptors were gathered from a human donor in good health (CMV status not recorded). Some clones in this sample may be carry-over from other donors' samples.

This chain uses TRBV19 with TRBJ2-1; 7 nucleotides align to TRBD2. Germline V gives CDR1 LNHDA, CDR2 SQIVND (reference sequence). V shed 3 bases, J shed 0 bases, and the junction held 11 bases outside the gene matches. The CDR3 extends over 18 amino acids. CDR3 in DNA: TGTGCCAGTAGTATGGGGAGGGTGTGGGACCGCTCCTACAATGAGCAGTTCTTC. Its translation: CASSMGRVWDRSYNEQFF.

This clonotype was recorded a few times. The rearrangement links TRBV10-3 to TRBJ2-7; 8 nucleotides match TRBD1. Per the germline V gene, CDR1 is ENHRY and CDR2 is SYGVKD. CDR3 length equals 16 residues. Trimming at V came to 0 bases and at J to 3 bases, leaving 7 bases not matched to a gene. The CDR3 sequence is CAISESIKDRVYEQYF. The DNA for the CDR3 is TGTGCCATCAGTGAGTCGATAAAGGACAGGGTCTACGAGCAGTACTTC.

V usage is TRBV28 and J usage is TRBJ2-1; 10 nucleotides align to TRBD1. The CDR3 extends over 15 amino acids. Germline V lookup: CDR1 MDHEN, CDR2 SYDVKM. J gave up 6 bases and V 6 bases, and 8 bases lay outside the gene matches. Here the CDR3 reads CASSLGDRGFNEQFF. The CDR3 bases are TGTGCCAGCAGCCTTGGGGACAGGGGATTCAATGAGCAGTTCTTC. Based on the CDR3 plus reference TRBV28 and TRBJ2-1, the full variable domain is DVKVTQSSRYLVKRTGEKVFLECVQDMDHENMFWYRQDPGLGLRLIYFSYDVKMKEKGDIPEGYSVSREKKERFSLILESASTNQTSMYLCASSLGDRGFNEQFFGPGTRLTVL.

The chain is built from TRBV5-6 and TRBJ2-7, with a possible D match to TRBD1 (5 bases). The V end lost 1 base, the J end lost 9 bases, and 11 bases lay between the germline ends. The CDR3 length is 12 residues. The V gene's germline CDR1 is SGHDT and CDR2 YYEEEE. CDR3 in DNA: TGTGCCAGCAGCTTGTCAGGGTCCAGGCAGTACTTC. Translation: CASSLSGSRQYF.

This clonotype showed up many times. The chain has TRBV19 and TRBJ1-2; no clear D gene. In germline, CDR1 is LNHDA, CDR2 SQIVND (reference sequence). The CDR3 has 17 amino acids. The germline V and J ends were trimmed by 2 bases and 4 bases, with 20 bases remaining between them. CDR3 DNA sequence: TGTGCCAGTAGTATATGGGTCACGGAGGAAAAGGGCTATGGCTACACCTTC. It translates to CASSIWVTEEKGYGYTF.

This clonotype was seen only a few times. The chain carries TRBV12-3 or TRBV12-4 and TRBJ2-3; tentatively, D is TRBD1 (8 bases). CDR3 length: 15 amino acids. Deletions cut 5 bases from V and 2 bases from J, with 14 bases between. CDR3 DNA: TGTGCCAGCAGTGCAGCGGGACAGGTCACAGATACGCAGTATTTT. This sequence encodes CASSAAGQVTDTQYF.

The chain employs TRBV20-1 and TRBJ1-1, with 8 bases lining up with TRBD1. The germline gives CDR1 DFQATT, CDR2 SNEGSKA (reference sequence). V was pared by 8 bases and J by 4 bases, with 6 bases of the junction left unmatched. This CDR3 region has 12 residues. The CDR3 sequence: CSLTGGGTEAFF. The CDR3 DNA is TGCAGTCTCACAGGGGGAGGCACTGAAGCTTTCTTT.

The chain has TRBV6-8 and TRBJ1-1, with D unclear. The germline CDR1 and CDR2 sequences are MNHGY and SAAAGT. The V gene lost 0 bases and the J gene lost 4 bases, with 12 bases spanning the gap. There are 15 residues in the CDR3. The CDR3 loop reads CASSYSINAGTEAFF. CDR3 sequence (DNA): TGTGCCAGCAGTTACTCGATTAATGCGGGCACTGAAGCTTTCTTT.

The chain carries TRBV6-2 or TRBV6-3 and TRBJ2-1; 9 positions agree with TRBD2. J gave up 4 bases and V 10 bases, and 5 bases lay outside the gene matches. This CDR3 contains 13 residues. CDR1 is MNHEY and CDR2 is SVGEGT in the germline V gene. Here the CDR3 DNA reads TGTGCCACCGATACTAGCGGGTACAATGAGCAGTTCTTC. Amino acid sequence: CATDTSGYNEQFF.

In this sample, this clonotype turned up a few times. The rearrangement joins TRBV27 to TRBJ2-1, with TRBD2 matching 7 bases. The CDR3 spans 15 residues. Germline V CDR1 and CDR2: MNHEY, SMNVEV (reference sequence). Unmatched junction bases numbered 5, after V lost 4 bases and J lost 2 bases. Here the CDR3 DNA reads TGTGCCAGCAGTTCGATGCGGGAGACCTACAATGAGCAGTTCTTC. It specifies CASSSMRETYNEQFF.

V usage is TRBV6-1 and J usage is TRBJ2-7; the D is unclear. The CDR3 has 13 residues. V was clipped by 6 bases and J by 0 bases, with 9 bases between them. Germline-derived CDR1 and CDR2 are MNHNS and SASEGT. CDR3 in amino acids: CASRSQASYEQYF. CDR3 DNA sequence: TGTGCCAGCAGGAGTCAAGCCTCCTACGAGCAGTACTTC.

This clonotype has just one count. The J gene is TRBJ1-5, the V gene TRBV2; a weak D match, TRBD1 (5 bases). The V end was cut by 7 bases, the J end by 4 bases, with 11 bases between. In germline, CDR1 is SNHLY, CDR2 FYNNEI. The CDR3 runs to 13 residues. CDR3 sequence reads: CASTGDLNQPQHF. CDR3 nucleotides: TGTGCCAGCACCGGGGACTTAAATCAGCCCCAGCATTTT.

In its sample, this clonotype was seen many times. The V call is TRBV7-8, the J call TRBJ2-5, with TRBD2 matching 10 bases. The CDR3 contains 15 residues. With 5 bases clipped from V and 2 bases from J, the junction kept 5 bases outside the gene matches. Germline CDR1 reads SGHVS; CDR2 reads FQNEAQ. CDR3 DNA: TGTGCCAGCAGCGAAACTAGCGGGGCTCAAGAGACCCAGTACTTC. Residues: CASSETSGAQETQYF.

This clonotype was picked up a small number of times. The chain employs TRBV5-3 and TRBJ1-2; TRBD1 agrees at 9 bases. TRBV5-3 has ORF status, its function being uncertain. The CDR3 is made up of 13 amino acids. J lost 5 bases, V lost 8 bases, and 7 bases had no gene match. The CDR3 DNA reads as TGTGCCAGCAGCCAGGGGACAGGGTATGGCTACACCTTC. Its protein is CASSQGTGYGYTF.

This clonotype was found a few times. V usage is TRBV7-6 and J usage is TRBJ2-1, with TRBD2 matching 10 bases. The V gene's germline CDR1 is SGHVS and CDR2 FNYEAQ. The CDR3 contains 15 residues. With V trimmed by 1 base and J by 8 bases, 5 bases remained unmatched. The CDR3 DNA sequence: TGTGCCAGCAGCTTAGGGGGGACTAGCGTACATGAGCAGTTCTTC. It is translated as CASSLGGTSVHEQFF.

This clonotype was recorded at least ten times. The chain links TRBV6-1 to TRBJ2-1; D tentatively reads TRBD1 or TRBD2 (5 bases each). This CDR3 spans 15 amino acids. The germline CDR1 and CDR2 sequences are MNHNS and SASEGT. V was clipped by 3 bases and J by 7 bases, with 16 bases between them. CDR3 in DNA: TGTGCCAGCAGTGAGAGGGCAGGGATCCCTAATGAGCAGTTCTTC. It is translated as CASSERAGIPNEQFF.

This clonotype was detected many times. The rearrangement joins TRBV6-6 to TRBJ2-7; 10 nucleotides match TRBD1. The germline V gene encodes CDR1 MNHNY and CDR2 SVGAGI (reference sequence). Trimming removed 4 bases from V and 6 bases from J; junction bases left unmatched: 6. This CDR3 spans 14 amino acids. The CDR3 region has the DNA TGTGCCAGCAGTTCCGGGACAGGGGCCTCCGAGCAGTACTTC. Protein sequence: CASSSGTGASEQYF.

This clonotype appeared many times. The rearrangement uses TRBV7-8 and TRBJ1-4, with 10 bases fitting TRBD1. Germline V lookup: CDR1 SGHVS, CDR2 FQNEAQ. V shed 6 bases and J 6 bases; nucleotides not matched to a gene: 10. There are 16 residues in the CDR3. CDR3 amino acids: CASSPGRDRGHEKLFF. In DNA form, the CDR3 reads TGTGCCAGCAGTCCCGGAAGGGACAGGGGTCATGAAAAACTGTTTTTT.

The chain links TRBV7-9 to TRBJ2-6; 8 bases align to TRBD1. This CDR3 comprises 18 residues. Germline CDR1 is SEHNR and CDR2 is FQNEAQ (reference sequence). V was clipped by 5 bases and J by 0 bases; unmatched bases: 9. CDR3 DNA: TGTGCCAGCAGCGATCCGACAGGGGATAGCTCTGGGGCCAACGTCCTGACTTTC. It is translated as CASSDPTGDSSGANVLTF.

The rearrangement joins TRBV7-2 to TRBJ2-7, with D perhaps matching TRBD2 (5 bases). The CDR3 has 13 residues. Trimming stripped 4 bases from V and 4 bases from J, with 11 bases between. The germline V gene encodes CDR1 SGHTA and CDR2 FQGNSA. CDR3 region: CASSSEAGYEQYF. The CDR3 region has the DNA TGTGCCAGCAGCTCTGAGGCGGGTTACGAGCAGTACTTC.

This clonotype was detected once. The chain couples TRBV6-5 to TRBJ2-3, with a weak D call TRBD2 (5 bases). V was trimmed by 5 bases and J by 6 bases, leaving 18 bases between them. CDR1 is MNHEY and CDR2 is SVGAGI in the germline V gene. CDR3 length equals 15 residues. CDR3 sequence (DNA): TGTGCCAGCAGTCGAACTAGTCGGGCGCTCGATACGCAGTATTTT. Its translation: CASSRTSRALDTQYF.

J is TRBJ2-1 and V is TRBV12-3 or TRBV12-4; D possibly corresponds to TRBD1 (6 bases). The V and J ends lost 5 bases and 5 bases respectively, with 16 bases between them. This CDR3 contains 15 residues. CDR3 protein: CASSPRGISDNEQFF. Written as DNA, the CDR3 is TGTGCCAGCAGTCCTAGGGGGATCTCTGACAATGAGCAGTTCTTC.

This clonotype was seen more than once but under ten times. This chain links TRBV7-4 with TRBJ2-5; D not certain. Germline V gives CDR1 SGHVT, CDR2 SQSDAQ. The germline V and J ends were trimmed by 7 bases and 5 bases, with 11 bases remaining between them. The length of the CDR3 is 12 residues. The CDR3 region is CASTILGETQYF. The CDR3 coding sequence is TGTGCCAGCACGATATTGGGGGAGACCCAGTACTTC.

This clonotype turned up a few times. The rearrangement uses TRBV15 and TRBJ2-3; D may be TRBD2 (5 bases). Trimming shortened V by 5 bases and J by 6 bases, and 12 bases separated the two germline ends. The CDR3 consists of 13 residues. CDR1 and CDR2 (germline): LNHNV, YYDKDF (reference sequence). The CDR3 protein is CATSGGPGDTQYF. CDR3 sequence (DNA): TGTGCCACCAGCGGAGGTCCGGGGGATACGCAGTATTTT.

The chain combines TRBV6-6 with TRBJ2-1, with D hard to call. The germline V gene encodes CDR1 MNHNY and CDR2 SVGAGI (reference sequence). The V and J ends lost 6 bases and 6 bases respectively, with 15 bases between them. The CDR3 runs 14 residues. CDR3 nucleotides: TGTGCCAGCAGGTCCACCTATTCGGGCAATGAGCAGTTCTTC. Protein sequence: CASRSTYSGNEQFF.

This chain joins TRBV5-8 and TRBJ2-3; D is unclear. This CDR3 is built from 15 residues. Trimming shortened V by 2 bases and J by 1 base, and 11 bases separated the two germline ends. Germline values: CDR1 SGHTS, CDR2 YDEGEE. CDR3 DNA sequence: TGTGCCAGCAGCTTCCTGGACCCCGGCACAGATACGCAGTATTTT. Translating it yields CASSFLDPGTDTQYF. Drawing the rest from reference TRBV5-8 and TRBJ2-3, the complete variable domain is EAGVTQSPTHLIKTRGQQATLRCSPISGHTSVYWYQQALGLGLQFLLWYDEGEERNRGNFPPRFSGRQFPNYSSELNVNALELEDSALYLCASSFLDPGTDTQYFGPGTRLTVL.